These 20 T cell receptor beta chains originate from one sample sequenced in a study of cytomegalovirus exposure and HLA in healthy donors. The PCR used 60 Vbeta and 13 Jbeta primers. Sequencing was performed with immunoSEQ multiplex PCR; in TCRdb, only in-frame clones are kept and a portion is missing. The table shows fewer than 150,000 clones, with around four fifths occurring only once. The sample taken for sequencing was PBMCs. Every receptor here comes from a man aged 25 to 45 in good health and CMV-seronegative.

This clone showed up just a few times. The V and J genes are TRBV19 and TRBJ1-1; possibly TRBD1 for D (5 bases). The germline gives CDR1 LNHDA, CDR2 SQIVND (reference sequence). V shed 3 bases and J shed 2 bases, with 10 bases lying between them. CDR3 length: 14 residues. Here the CDR3 DNA reads TGTGCCAGTAGTATCAGGGCGGGAAACACTGAAGCTTTCTTT. The encoded protein is CASSIRAGNTEAFF.

The rearrangement joins TRBV25-1 to TRBJ2-7; D not certain. The V gene lost 4 bases and the J gene lost 3 bases, with 7 bases spanning the gap. Germline CDR1 is MGHDK and CDR2 is SYGVNS. This CDR3 has 12 residues. CDR3 in DNA: TGTGCCAGCAGTGTTGGCTTCTACGAGCAGTACTTC. This encodes CASSVGFYEQYF.

The chain uses TRBV6-5 and TRBJ2-2; 8 positions agree with TRBD1. Unmatched junction bases numbered 6, after V lost 7 bases and J lost 2 bases. The length of the CDR3 is 15 residues. Germline CDR1 reads MNHEY; CDR2 reads SVGAGI. CDR3 in DNA: TGTGCCAGCACCTGGACAGGGCTAAACACCGGGGAGCTGTTTTTT. Translating it yields CASTWTGLNTGELFF.

This chain connects TRBV2 to TRBJ2-1, with D unresolved. The CDR3 consists of 12 residues. The germline CDR1 and CDR2 sequences are SNHLY and FYNNEI. Trimming took 4 bases from V and 9 from J, leaving 10 bases between them. CDR3 in amino acids: CASSVRYVEQFF. The CDR3 DNA reads as TGTGCCAGCAGTGTTCGCTACGTTGAGCAGTTCTTC. Full variable domain (remainder filled in from reference TRBV2 and TRBJ2-1): EPEVTQTPSHQVTQMGQEVILRCVPISNHLYFYWYRQILGQKVEFLVSFYNNEISEKSEIFDDQFSVERPDGSNFTLKIRSTKLEDSAMYFCASSVRYVEQFFGPGTRLTVL.

The chain joins TRBV7-9 to TRBJ2-1; the D is unclear. Germline V gives CDR1 SEHNR, CDR2 FQNEAQ (reference sequence). There are 13 residues in the CDR3. The V end lost 2 bases, the J end lost 5 bases, and 7 bases lay between the germline ends. The CDR3 is CASSLSRDNEQFF. The CDR3 bases are TGTGCCAGCAGCTTATCACGGGACAATGAGCAGTTCTTC.

The chain joins TRBV19 to TRBJ1-1, with 7 positions matching TRBD1. J lost 7 bases, V lost 4 bases, and 12 bases had no gene match. Per the germline V gene, CDR1 is LNHDA and CDR2 is SQIVND (reference sequence). There are 15 residues in the CDR3. The CDR3 sequence: CASSTPTGRSDEAFF. For the CDR3, the DNA is TGTGCCAGTAGTACGCCGACAGGGCGCAGCGATGAAGCTTTCTTT.

The table lists this clone with a few counts. The chain recombines TRBV4-1 with TRBJ2-1; 7 bases are shared with TRBD2. The CDR3 sequence is 15 residues long. CDR1 is MGHRA, CDR2 YSYEKL, per germline. V lost 4 bases, J lost 5 bases, and 8 bases stayed unmatched. The CDR3 loop reads CASSPGLGPNNEQFF. The CDR3 DNA reads TGCGCCAGCAGCCCCGGACTAGGCCCCAACAATGAGCAGTTCTTC.

By frequency in the sample, this clone is large. The same CDR3 is also encoded by other DNA sequences in this sample. V gene TRBV27 combines with J gene TRBJ1-2, with D unresolved. The V gene's germline CDR1 is MNHEY and CDR2 SMNVEV (reference sequence). Between the trimmed V and J ends, which lost 10 bases and 4 bases, there was a span of 10 bases. CDR3 length equals 11 residues. In DNA form, the CDR3 reads TGTGCCACCCTGAACTTCTATGGCTACACCTTC. Protein product: CATLNFYGYTF.

The chain joins TRBV28 to TRBJ2-7; perhaps TRBD2 as D (6 bases). Between the trimmed V and J ends, which lost 2 bases and 0 bases, there was a span of 11 bases. CDR1 and CDR2 from the germline V gene are MDHEN and SYDVKM. The CDR3 spans 15 residues. CDR3 region: CASSLGGSSSYEQYF. DNA for the CDR3: TGTGCCAGCAGTTTAGGAGGGTCCTCCTCCTACGAGCAGTACTTC.

This chain joins TRBV27 and TRBJ1-2; TRBD1 aligns across 8 bases. The V gene end was trimmed by 0 bases and the J gene end by 3 bases; junction bases not matched to a gene: 9. This CDR3 is 17 amino acids long. The germline V gene encodes CDR1 MNHEY and CDR2 SMNVEV (reference sequence). CDR3 sequence (DNA): TGTGCCAGCAGTTTATCCGCTCAGGGGGCGAGGGACTATGGCTACACCTTC. Its translation is CASSLSAQGARDYGYTF.

The chain recombines TRBV5-1 with TRBJ2-1, with TRBD1 matching 8 bases. The germline V gene has CDR1 SGHRS and CDR2 YFSETQ. V shed 1 base, J shed 8 bases, and the junction held 5 bases outside the gene matches. This CDR3 is 14 amino acids long. The CDR3 nucleotides are TGCGCCAGCAGCTTGAGTTCAGGGGGCTATGAGCAGTTCTTC. Encoded protein: CASSLSSGGYEQFF.

V is TRBV30 and J is TRBJ2-7, with 7 bases lining up with TRBD2. The CDR3 covers 16 residues. Unmatched junction bases numbered 16, after V lost 3 bases and J lost 5 bases. Germline V lookup: CDR1 GTSNPN, CDR2 SVGIG (reference sequence). The CDR3, as DNA: TGTGCCTGGAGCTGGGGAGTGGCGGGAGAAACCCACGAGCAGTACTTC. Translation gives CAWSWGVAGETHEQYF.

The V gene is TRBV28, the J gene TRBJ1-6; the D gene is possibly TRBD1 (5 bases). Per germline, CDR1 MDHEN and CDR2 SYDVKM. Deletions cut 5 bases from V and 10 bases from J, with 18 bases between. The CDR3 spans 15 residues. CDR3 in DNA: TGTGCCAGCAGTCCTCTGGGGCGGTTACACTCACCCCTCCACTTT. This sequence encodes CASSPLGRLHSPLHF.

The chain couples TRBV7-3 to TRBJ1-1; 7 nucleotides align to TRBD1. Germline-derived CDR1 and CDR2 are SGHTA and FQGTGA. V lost 5 bases and J lost 5; bases outside the gene matches: 8. There are 14 residues in the CDR3. The CDR3 spells CASSPGRRGTEAFF. The CDR3 bases are TGTGCCAGCAGCCCCGGCCGCAGGGGGACTGAAGCTTTCTTT.

The chain recombines TRBV20-1 with TRBJ2-3; D is uncertain. CDR1 and CDR2 (germline): DFQATT, SNEGSKA (reference sequence). Trimming stripped 6 bases from V and 5 bases from J, with 6 bases between. This CDR3 region has 10 residues. The CDR3 protein is CSALRDTQYF. The DNA of the CDR3 is TGCAGTGCCCTCAGAGATACGCAGTATTTT.

The J gene is TRBJ2-4, the V gene TRBV25-1; D uncertain. The V end was cut by 3 bases, the J end by 2 bases, with 11 bases between. The CDR3 loop spans 15 amino acids. Germline loops: CDR1 MGHDK, CDR2 SYGVNS. The CDR3: CASSDLEEPKNIQYF. The CDR3 nucleotides are TGTGCCAGCAGTGATCTAGAAGAGCCCAAAAACATTCAGTACTTC.

This clone was picked up one time. The gene calls are TRBV28 and TRBJ1-2; 8 bases map to TRBD1. The CDR3 extends over 14 amino acids. The germline V gene encodes CDR1 MDHEN and CDR2 SYDVKM. V shed 7 bases, J shed 4 bases, and the junction held 8 bases outside the gene matches. Here the CDR3 reads CASTPDRVGYGYTF. CDR3 nucleotide sequence: TGTGCCAGCACCCCGGACAGGGTAGGCTATGGCTACACCTTC.

The chain joins TRBV6-5 to TRBJ2-5, with 7 bases fitting TRBD1. The end of the DNA fits TRBJ2-7 better, so the J call may be wrong. Looked up from germline, CDR1 is MNHEY and CDR2 is SVGAGI. The CDR3 sequence is 14 residues long. As DNA, the CDR3 is TGTGCCAGCAGCCGGGACAGTAACCCCTACGAGCAGTACTTC. It specifies CASSRDSNPYEQYF.

This chain links TRBV27 with TRBJ2-5, with D maybe TRBD1 (6 bases). The CDR3 loop spans 12 amino acids. Germline loops: CDR1 MNHEY, CDR2 SMNVEV (reference sequence). V was clipped by 4 bases and J by 5 bases, with 8 bases between them. In DNA form, the CDR3 reads TGTGCCAGCAGTTCAGGGGTCGAGACCCAGTACTTC. Its translation is CASSSGVETQYF.

The chain joins TRBV2 to TRBJ2-7; D possibly corresponds to TRBD1 (6 bases). The CDR3 contains 13 residues. Between the trimmed V and J ends, which lost 4 bases and 3 bases, there was a span of 10 bases. Germline V gives CDR1 SNHLY, CDR2 FYNNEI. CDR3 sequence (DNA): TGTGCCAGCAGTGGGACAGAAGACTACGAGCAGTACTTC. This encodes CASSGTEDYEQYF.